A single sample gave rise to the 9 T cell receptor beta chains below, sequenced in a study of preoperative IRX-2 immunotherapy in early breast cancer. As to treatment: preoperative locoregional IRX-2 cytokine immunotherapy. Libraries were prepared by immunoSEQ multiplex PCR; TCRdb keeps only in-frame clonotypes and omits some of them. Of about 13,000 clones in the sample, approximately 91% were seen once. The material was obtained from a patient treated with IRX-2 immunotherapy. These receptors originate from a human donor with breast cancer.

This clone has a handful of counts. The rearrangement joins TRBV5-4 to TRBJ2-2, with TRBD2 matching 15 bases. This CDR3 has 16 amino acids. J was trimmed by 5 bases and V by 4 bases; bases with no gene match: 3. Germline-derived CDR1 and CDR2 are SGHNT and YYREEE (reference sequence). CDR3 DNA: TGTGCCAGCAGCACGGGACTAGCGGGGGGAACCGGGGAGCTGTTTTTT. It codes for CASSTGLAGGTGELFF. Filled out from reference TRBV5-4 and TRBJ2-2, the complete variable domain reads ETGVTQSPTHLIKTRGQQVTLRCSSQSGHNTVSWYQQALGQGPQFIFQYYREEENGRGNFPPRFSGLQFPNYSSELNVNALELDDSALYLCASSTGLAGGTGELFFGEGSRLTVL.

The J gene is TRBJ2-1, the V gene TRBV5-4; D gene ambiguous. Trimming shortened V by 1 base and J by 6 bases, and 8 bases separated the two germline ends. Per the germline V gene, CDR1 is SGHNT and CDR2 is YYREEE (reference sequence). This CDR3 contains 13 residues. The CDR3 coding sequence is TGTGCCAGCAGCTTGTGGCATGTCAATGAGCAGTTCTTC. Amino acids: CASSLWHVNEQFF. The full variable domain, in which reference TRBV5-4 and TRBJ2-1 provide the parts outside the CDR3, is ETGVTQSPTHLIKTRGQQVTLRCSSQSGHNTVSWYQQALGQGPQFIFQYYREEENGRGNFPPRFSGLQFPNYSSELNVNALELDDSALYLCASSLWHVNEQFFGPGTRLTVL.

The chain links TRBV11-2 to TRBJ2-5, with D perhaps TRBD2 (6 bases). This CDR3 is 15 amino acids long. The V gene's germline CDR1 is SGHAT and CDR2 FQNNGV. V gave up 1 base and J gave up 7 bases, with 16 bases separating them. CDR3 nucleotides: TGTGCCAGCAGCTTAGTCCCGGGACTTCGAGGGACCCAGTACTTC. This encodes CASSLVPGLRGTQYF.

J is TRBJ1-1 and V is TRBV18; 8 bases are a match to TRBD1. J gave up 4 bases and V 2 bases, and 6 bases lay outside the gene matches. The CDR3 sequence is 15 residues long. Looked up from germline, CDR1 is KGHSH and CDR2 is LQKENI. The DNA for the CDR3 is TGTGCCAGCTCACCAAACGGACAGGGAAGCACTGAAGCTTTCTTT. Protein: CASSPNGQGSTEAFF. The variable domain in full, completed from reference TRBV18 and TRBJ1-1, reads NAGVMQNPRHLVRRRGQEARLRCSPMKGHSHVYWYRQLPEEGLKFMVYLQKENIIDESGMPKERFSAEFPKEGPSILRIQQVVRGDSAAYFCASSPNGQGSTEAFFGQGTRLTVV.

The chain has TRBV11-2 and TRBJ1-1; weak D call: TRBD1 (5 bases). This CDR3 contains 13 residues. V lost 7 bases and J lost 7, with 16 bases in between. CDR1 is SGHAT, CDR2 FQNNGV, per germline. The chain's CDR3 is CASKPGPGREAFF. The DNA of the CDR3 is TGTGCCAGCAAACCGGGACCAGGGCGTGAAGCTTTCTTT.

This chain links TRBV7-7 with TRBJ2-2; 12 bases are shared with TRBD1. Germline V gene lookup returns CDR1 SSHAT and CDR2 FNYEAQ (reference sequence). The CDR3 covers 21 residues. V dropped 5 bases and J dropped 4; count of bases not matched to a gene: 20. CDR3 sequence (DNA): TGTGCCAGCAGCCCACGCCCCGGGACAGGGGGCGCCTTGCCCCCCACCGGGGAGCTGTTTTTT. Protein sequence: CASSPRPGTGGALPPTGELFF.

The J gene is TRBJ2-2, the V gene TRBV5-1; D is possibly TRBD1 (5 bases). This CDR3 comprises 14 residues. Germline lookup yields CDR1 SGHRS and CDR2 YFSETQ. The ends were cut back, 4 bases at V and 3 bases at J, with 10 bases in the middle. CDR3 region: CASSLQGYTGELFF. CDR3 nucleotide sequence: TGCGCCAGCAGCCTCCAGGGTTACACCGGGGAGCTGTTTTTT.

The DNA of the CDR3 is TGTGCCAGTAGTATAAGCGGCCTAGCGGGGGGGAATGAGCAGTTCTTC. Protein sequence: CASSISGLAGGNEQFF. V is TRBV19 and J is TRBJ2-1; 12 positions agree with TRBD2. The germline V gene encodes CDR1 LNHDA and CDR2 SQIVND (reference sequence). V lost 2 bases, J lost 7 bases, and 6 bases stayed unmatched. This CDR3 is built from 16 residues.

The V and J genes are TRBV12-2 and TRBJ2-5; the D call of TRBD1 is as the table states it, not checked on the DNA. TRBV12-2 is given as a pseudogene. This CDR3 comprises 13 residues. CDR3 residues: CASRFEQKETQYF. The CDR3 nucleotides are TGTGCAAGTCGCTTCGAACAGAAAGAGACCCAGTACTTC.